The clone carrying this TCR beta chain showed up just a few times. Its antigen is currently unknown. The germline CDR1 and CDR2 sequences are MNHNY and SVGAGI (reference sequence). The CDR3 covers 15 residues. Trimming stripped 4 bases from V and 3 bases from J, with 16 bases between. This sample was taken from a study of beta chain features in type 1 diabetes. Findings and caveats of the study: For Type 1 diabetes patients, all four CD4+ subsets carried TCRB CDR3s that were moderately but significantly shorter.

The study reverse transcribed the entire isolated RNA, so it sequenced expressed TCRB transcripts. Some clones are missing from TCRdb's copy, which holds only in-frame ones; the method was immunoSEQ multiplex PCR. The table includes approximately 120,000 clones, roughly 17% detected once. The sequencing input was central memory CD4+ T cells from blood. The genes are TRBV6-6 and TRBJ2-7; a weak D match, TRBD1 (6 bases). This TCR was recovered from a man younger than 35 with type 1 diabetes. Written as DNA, the CDR3 is TGTGCCAGCAGTTCCCAACAGGGAAGGGGCTACGAGCAGTACTTC. Its translation is CASSSQQGRGYEQYF.